The 28 T cell receptor beta chains below were found in one sample sequenced in a study of spatial heterogeneity in lung cancer. TCRdb re-derived calls from the 5' RACE reads in MiXCR, one entry per CDR3 protein. In the table there are 15,000 to 20,000 distinct CDR3 sequences, 6.3% of which are singletons. The time point: blood at routine non-recurrence follow-up after resection. Specimen: PBMCs, collected at follow-up. These receptors came from a male donor with early-stage non-small cell lung cancer.

This clonotype was recorded many times. V usage is TRBV28 and J usage is TRBJ2-5; D is uncertain. V was cut by 3 bases and J by 2 bases, with 13 bases left in between. This CDR3 is built from 15 residues. CDR1 MDHEN and CDR2 SYDVKM come from the germline V gene. The CDR3 region has the DNA TGTGCCAGCAGTTTTGCCAGGTCACAGCAAGAGACCCAGTACTTC. As protein: CASSFARSQQETQYF.

The chain links TRBV20-1 to TRBJ1-1, with TRBD1 matching 7 bases. The CDR3 is 14 amino acids. After removal of 6 bases from V and 4 bases from J, the junction contained 11 bases not matched to a gene. In germline, CDR1 is DFQATT, CDR2 SNEGSKA (reference sequence). The CDR3 DNA sequence: TGCAGTGCCGTGCGGCAGACAGGGCCCACTGAAGCTTTCTTT. Its protein is CSAVRQTGPTEAFF.

This clonotype showed up many times. The rearrangement uses TRBV4-2 and TRBJ2-7, with 8 bases that match TRBD2. CDR3 length equals 17 residues. Germline CDR1 LGHNA, CDR2 YNFKEQ. With V trimmed by 0 bases and J by 4 bases, 11 bases remained unmatched. The chain's CDR3 is CASSQEGAGAGVYEQYF. CDR3 DNA sequence: TGTGCCAGCAGCCAAGAAGGGGCCGGAGCGGGAGTTTACGAGCAGTACTTC.

This clonotype was seen a handful of times. The chain joins TRBV7-9 to TRBJ2-1; the D gene could be TRBD1 or TRBD2 (5 bases each). Germline V gene sequence: CDR1 SEHNR, CDR2 FQNEAQ (reference sequence). The CDR3 sequence is 14 residues long. V lost 4 bases and J 5 bases, leaving 12 bases between the germline ends. DNA of the CDR3: TGTGCCAGCAGCTCGGGGACGGCCCACAATGAGCAGTTCTTC. It is translated as CASSSGTAHNEQFF.

In regard to this clonotype: A single base separates this from a much larger clone, so it may be a read error. V gene TRBV28 combines with J gene TRBJ1-6; D is ambiguous. CDR3 size: 16 residues. The V gene lost 4 bases and the J gene lost 14 bases, with 24 bases spanning the gap. Germline CDR1 and CDR2: MDHEN and SYDVKM. CDR3 loop: CASSSIPPGPGGTLHF. Written as DNA, the CDR3 is TGTGCCAGCAGTTCAATACCCCCCGGCCCCGGAGGTACCCTCCACTTT.

This clonotype was seen many times. The CDR3, as DNA: TGTGCCAGCAGTTACGCGGACGCGAATCAGCCCCAGCATTTT. As protein: CASSYADANQPQHF. This chain connects TRBV6-2 or TRBV6-3 to TRBJ1-5; D is unresolved. Trimming took 2 bases from V and 4 from J, leaving 9 bases between them. The germline gives CDR1 MNHEY, CDR2 SVGEGT. The CDR3 loop spans 14 amino acids.

This clonotype was recorded many times. The chain combines TRBV2 with TRBJ2-1, with D possibly TRBD2 on 6 matching bases. Germline V gene lookup returns CDR1 SNHLY and CDR2 FYNNEI. The CDR3 is made up of 13 amino acids. Trimming removed 7 bases from V and 9 bases from J, with 16 bases in between. This CDR3 reads CASTGTIGGEQFF. In DNA, the CDR3 is TGTGCCAGCACCGGGACGATCGGGGGTGAGCAGTTCTTC.

This clonotype is deemed medium-sized (0.01 to 0.1%). The chain recombines TRBV7-2 with TRBJ2-7, with D perhaps matching TRBD2 (6 bases). Germline CDR1 SGHTA, CDR2 FQGNSA. Trimming left V 5 bases short and J 2 bases short, with 13 bases between. The CDR3 runs 14 residues. CDR3 loop: CASSPRLVPYEQYF. The CDR3 DNA is TGTGCCAGCAGCCCCCGACTAGTACCCTACGAGCAGTACTTC.

This clonotype was observed at least ten times. The rearrangement joins TRBV7-2 to TRBJ2-7; 16 nucleotides match TRBD2. CDR3 length equals 17 residues. The trim removed 5 bases at V and 0 bases at J, leaving 4 bases unmatched. Germline assignment: CDR1 SGHTA and CDR2 FQGNSA. The CDR3: CASSTGLAGGLSYEQYF. DNA of the CDR3: TGTGCCAGCAGCACGGGACTAGCGGGAGGGCTCTCCTACGAGCAGTACTTC.

This clonotype is medium-sized within its sample. This chain uses TRBV12-3 or TRBV12-4 with TRBJ2-7; the match to TRBD1 covers 7 bases. This CDR3 is 14 amino acids long. V dropped 5 bases and J dropped 1; count of bases not matched to a gene: 5. Here the CDR3 DNA reads TGTGCCAGCAGTCAAAGACAGGGATCCTACGAGCAGTACTTC. Protein: CASSQRQGSYEQYF.

This clonotype showed up many times. The chain is built from TRBV5-1 and TRBJ1-4, with D perhaps TRBD1 (6 bases). CDR3 length: 15 residues. Germline CDR1 is SGHRS and CDR2 is YFSETQ. Trimming removed 3 bases at V and 8 bases at J, with 17 bases between. DNA for the CDR3: TGCGCCAGCAGCTCCGCAGGGGCAAGGGAGGAAAAACTGTTTTTT. This sequence encodes CASSSAGAREEKLFF.

This clonotype occurred a few times. The J gene is TRBJ1-1, the V gene TRBV6-1; no reliable D call. The CDR3 covers 12 residues. Germline V CDR1 and CDR2: MNHNS, SASEGT. Trimming took off 5 bases at V and 6 bases at J, with 10 bases between the two ends. The CDR3 loop reads CASSPPSPEAFF. As DNA, the CDR3 is TGTGCCAGCAGTCCCCCCTCTCCTGAAGCTTTCTTT.

This clonotype has ten or more counts. The V call is TRBV7-6, the J call TRBJ2-5; unclear D gene. CDR1 and CDR2 from the germline V gene are SGHVS and FNYEAQ. Between the trimmed V and J ends, which lost 1 base and 5 bases, there was a span of 5 bases. CDR3 length: 12 amino acids. The CDR3 here is CASSLVPETQYF. The CDR3 coding sequence is TGTGCCAGCAGCTTAGTGCCCGAGACCCAGTACTTC.

This clonotype was seen at least ten times. This chain connects TRBV5-1 to TRBJ2-6; 12 nucleotides match TRBD1. From germline, CDR1 is SGHRS and CDR2 YFSETQ. V trimming: 2 bases; J trimming: 2 bases; junction bases outside the gene matches: 8. The CDR3 runs to 19 residues. The CDR3 DNA reads TGCGCCAGCAGCTTCGGGACCGGGACAGGGGGCGCTGGGGCCAACGTCCTGACTTTC. Amino acids: CASSFGTGTGGAGANVLTF.

This clonotype has at least ten counts. CDR3: CASSNPAHTLGEQYF. CDR3 sequence (DNA): TGTGCCAGCAGCAATCCGGCACACACGCTTGGGGAGCAGTACTTC. The rearrangement joins TRBV21-1 to TRBJ2-7; the table names TRBD1, a call not compared with the DNA. TRBV21-1 is described as a pseudogene. This CDR3 has 15 amino acids.

This clonotype was picked up many times. The chain has TRBV28 and TRBJ1-2, with 11 bases lining up with TRBD1. V shed 4 bases, J shed 3 bases, and the junction held 4 bases outside the gene matches. The CDR3 spans 15 residues. The germline CDR1 and CDR2 sequences are MDHEN and SYDVKM. This CDR3 is CASSSRTGGDYGYTF. Here the CDR3 DNA reads TGTGCCAGCAGTTCCCGGACAGGGGGCGACTATGGCTACACCTTC.

Many counts were recorded for this clonotype. The genes are TRBV20-1 and TRBJ2-5; 9 nucleotides align to TRBD2. The germline gives CDR1 DFQATT, CDR2 SNEGSKA (reference sequence). With V trimmed by 7 bases and J by 2 bases, 14 bases remained unmatched. The CDR3 is 16 amino acids. CDR3 region: CSVLGGGLALQETQYF. DNA of the CDR3: TGCAGTGTTCTGGGTGGCGGACTAGCGTTGCAAGAGACCCAGTACTTC.

There are many counts of this clonotype. V and J are TRBV5-6 and TRBJ1-2; D gene unclear. The germline V and J ends were trimmed by 1 base and 4 bases, with 5 bases remaining between them. The CDR3 runs 12 residues. Germline V CDR1 and CDR2: SGHDT, YYEEEE. DNA for the CDR3: TGTGCCAGCAGCTTGTCCGCCTATGGCTACACCTTC. Translating gives CASSLSAYGYTF. Complete variable domain (other parts from reference TRBV5-6 and TRBJ1-2): DAGVTQSPTHLIKTRGQQVTLRCSPKSGHDTVSWYQQALGQGPQFIFQYYEEEERQRGNFPDRFSGHQFPNYSSELNVNALLLGDSALYLCASSLSAYGYTFGSGTRLTVV.

Ten or more counts support this clonotype. V usage is TRBV29-1 and J usage is TRBJ1-2, with no clear D. This CDR3 spans 12 amino acids. Germline values: CDR1 SQVTM, CDR2 ANQGSEA. Trimming left V 0 bases short and J 5 bases short, with 7 bases between. CDR3 nucleotide sequence: TGCAGCGTTGAAGATGCACCTTATGGCTACACCTTC. Translation: CSVEDAPYGYTF.

This clonotype was seen only a few times. DNA for the CDR3: TGTGCCATCAGTGACCGGACAGGGAAGGGGAACACCGGGGAGCTGTTTTTT. Its translation is CAISDRTGKGNTGELFF. The V gene is TRBV10-3, the J gene TRBJ2-2, with 8 bases identical to TRBD1. After removal of 3 bases from V and 1 base from J, the junction contained 7 bases not matched to a gene. This CDR3 has 17 amino acids. In germline, CDR1 is ENHRY, CDR2 SYGVKD.

This clonotype was counted many times. The chain has TRBV3-1 and TRBJ1-1, with TRBD1 matching 9 bases. Germline assignment: CDR1 LGHDT and CDR2 YNNKEL (reference sequence). This CDR3 has 16 amino acids. V lost 5 bases and J lost 3; bases outside the gene matches: 10. CDR3 amino acids: CASSRTRDRVYTEAFF. The CDR3 coding sequence is TGTGCCAGCAGCAGGACCCGGGACAGGGTGTACACTGAAGCTTTCTTT.

This clonotype was seen at least ten times. The chain links TRBV9 to TRBJ2-5, with D tentatively TRBD1 (7 bases). The V gene's germline CDR1 is SGDLS and CDR2 YYNGEE. This CDR3 spans 14 amino acids. V lost 7 bases and J 5 bases, leaving 18 bases between the germline ends. In DNA form, the CDR3 reads TGTGCCAGCGGCGGAGGGGGCGGCGGGGAGACCCAGTACTTC. It encodes CASGGGGGGETQYF.

This clonotype has a handful of counts. The chain carries TRBV7-9 and TRBJ1-5; TRBD1 aligns across 10 bases. V lost 5 bases to trimming and J lost 7 bases; unmatched junction nucleotides: 11. CDR3 length: 16 amino acids. Germline V gives CDR1 SEHNR, CDR2 FQNEAQ (reference sequence). The DNA for the CDR3 is TGTGCCAGCAGCCCGGGGACAGGGGAAGATGCACAGCCCCAGCATTTT. Protein product: CASSPGTGEDAQPQHF.

This clonotype was found a few times. The chain is built from TRBV6-6 and TRBJ2-4, with D unclear. CDR3 length: 15 amino acids. The V and J ends lost 0 bases and 9 bases respectively, with 15 bases between them. In germline, CDR1 is MNHNY, CDR2 SVGAGI (reference sequence). Here the CDR3 reads CASSYSSSGGVIQYF. As DNA, the CDR3 is TGTGCCAGCAGTTACTCGAGCTCCGGTGGGGTCATTCAGTACTTC.

The sample holds many counts of this clonotype. J is TRBJ2-1 and V is TRBV4-3; D perhaps matches TRBD2 (7 bases). The germline V gene encodes CDR1 LGHNA and CDR2 YSLEER. This CDR3 is 13 amino acids long. Deletions cut 0 bases from V and 15 bases from J, with 15 bases between. CDR3 nucleotides: TGCGCCAGCAGCCAAGATTTGGAGGGGGAGGGGTTCTTC. It translates to CASSQDLEGEGFF.

By share of the sample, this clonotype is medium-sized. V and J are TRBV9 and TRBJ2-2; D might be TRBD2 (5 bases). The CDR3 runs to 13 residues. Germline CDR1 SGDLS, CDR2 YYNGEE. Trimming stripped 5 bases from V and 8 bases from J, with 13 bases between. The CDR3 region has the DNA TGTGCCAGCAGTCGGCAGCGGACTGGGGAGCTGTTTTTT. Its protein product is CASSRQRTGELFF.

Remarks on this clonotype: This may come from a read error, since a much larger clone is one base off. CDR3 loop: CASSFPAGQHF. In DNA form, the CDR3 reads TGTGCCAGCAGCTTCCCCGCAGGCCAGCATTTT. The rearrangement links TRBV6-2 or TRBV6-3 to TRBJ1-5; no definite D call. Germline values: CDR1 MNHEY, CDR2 SVGEGT. Trimming took 6 bases from V and 12 from J, leaving 12 bases between them. The CDR3 loop spans 11 amino acids.

The sample holds many counts of this clonotype. The chain carries TRBV12-3 or TRBV12-4 and TRBJ2-6, with 7 bases that match TRBD1. V was pared by 7 bases and J by 1 base, with 1 base of the junction left unmatched. The CDR3 is 14 amino acids. In DNA, the CDR3 is TGTGCCAGCATGACAGGGTCTGGGGCCAACGTCCTGACTTTC. This encodes CASMTGSGANVLTF.